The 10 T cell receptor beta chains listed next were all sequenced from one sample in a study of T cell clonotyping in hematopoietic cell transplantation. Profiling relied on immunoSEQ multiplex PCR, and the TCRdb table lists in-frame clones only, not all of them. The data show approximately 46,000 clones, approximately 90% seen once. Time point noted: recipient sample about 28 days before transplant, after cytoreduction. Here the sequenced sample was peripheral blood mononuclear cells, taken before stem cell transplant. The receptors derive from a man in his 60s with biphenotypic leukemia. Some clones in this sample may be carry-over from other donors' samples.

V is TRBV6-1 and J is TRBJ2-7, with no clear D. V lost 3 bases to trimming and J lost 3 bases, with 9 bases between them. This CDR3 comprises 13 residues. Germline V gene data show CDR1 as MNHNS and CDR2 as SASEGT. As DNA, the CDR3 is TGTGCCAGCAGTGAGAAAGGCATCTACGAGCAGTACTTC. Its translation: CASSEKGIYEQYF.

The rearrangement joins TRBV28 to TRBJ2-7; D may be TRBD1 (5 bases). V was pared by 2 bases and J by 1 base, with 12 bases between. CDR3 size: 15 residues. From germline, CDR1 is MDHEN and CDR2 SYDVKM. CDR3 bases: TGTGCCAGCAGTTTACCGGCAGGGTGGTCCTACGAGCAGTACTTC. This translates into CASSLPAGWSYEQYF.

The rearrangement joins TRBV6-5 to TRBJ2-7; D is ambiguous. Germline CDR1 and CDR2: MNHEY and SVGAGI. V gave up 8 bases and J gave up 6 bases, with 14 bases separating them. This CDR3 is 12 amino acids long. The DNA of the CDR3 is TGTGCCAGCCGCCGTGTGGGTTTCGAGCAGTACTTC. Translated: CASRRVGFEQYF.

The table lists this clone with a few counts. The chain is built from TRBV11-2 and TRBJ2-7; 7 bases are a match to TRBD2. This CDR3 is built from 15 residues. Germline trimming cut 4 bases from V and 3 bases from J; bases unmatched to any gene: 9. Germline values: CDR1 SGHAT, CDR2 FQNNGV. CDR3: CASSSTGTTIYEQYF. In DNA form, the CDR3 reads TGTGCCAGCAGCTCCACCGGGACTACAATCTACGAGCAGTACTTC.

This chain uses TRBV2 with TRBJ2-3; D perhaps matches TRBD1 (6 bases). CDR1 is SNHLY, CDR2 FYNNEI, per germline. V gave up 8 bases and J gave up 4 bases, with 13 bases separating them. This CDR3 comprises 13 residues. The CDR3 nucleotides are TGTGCCAGCCTACGGGACACCTCAGATACGCAGTATTTT. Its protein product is CASLRDTSDTQYF.

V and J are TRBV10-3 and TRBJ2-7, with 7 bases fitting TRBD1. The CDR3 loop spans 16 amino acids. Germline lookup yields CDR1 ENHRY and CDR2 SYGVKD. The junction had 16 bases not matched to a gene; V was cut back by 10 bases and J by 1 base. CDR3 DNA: TGTGCCACCCGGGAAGGGGGCTATATTGGGTCCTACGAGCAGTACTTC. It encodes CATREGGYIGSYEQYF.

The CDR3 DNA reads TGTGCCAGCAGCAAACGGGTAGATACGCAGTATTTT. Translated, it gives CASSKRVDTQYF. The V and J genes are TRBV21-1 and TRBJ2-3; the table's TRBD2 call for D was not verified on the DNA. TRBV21-1 constitutes a pseudogene. The CDR3 runs 12 residues.

DNA for the CDR3: TGCGCCAGCAGCTTGAACGATGAGCAGTTCTTC. Protein product: CASSLNDEQFF. V usage is TRBV5-1 and J usage is TRBJ2-1; no clear D gene. Germline CDR1 is SGHRS and CDR2 is YFSETQ. Trimming shortened V by 1 base and J by 8 bases, and 4 bases separated the two germline ends. The CDR3 consists of 11 residues.

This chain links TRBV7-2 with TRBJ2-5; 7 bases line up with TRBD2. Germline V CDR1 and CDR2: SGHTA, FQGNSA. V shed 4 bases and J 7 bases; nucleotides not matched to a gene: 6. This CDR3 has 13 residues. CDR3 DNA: TGTGCCAGCAGCTCCCGGACGGGGGGGACCCAGTACTTC. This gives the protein CASSSRTGGTQYF.

The CDR3 spells CASRLLAGGRETQYF. The CDR3 DNA reads TGTGCCAGCAGACTATTAGCGGGAGGGCGGGAGACCCAGTACTTC. This chain joins TRBV27 and TRBJ2-5; TRBD2 aligns across 11 bases. This CDR3 contains 15 residues. The V gene end was trimmed by 6 bases and the J gene end by 5 bases; junction bases not matched to a gene: 8. CDR1 MNHEY and CDR2 SMNVEV come from the germline V gene (reference sequence).